These 10 T cell receptor beta chains were sequenced from one sample in a study of siplizumab effects on memory and regulatory T cells. The repertoire was sequenced with immunoSEQ multiplex PCR; TCRdb's copy has only in-frame clones and lacks some. The sample lists 100,000 or so clones; about 91% were seen once. The sequenced sample was CD4+ T cells sorted from blood. The receptors derive from a human donor in good health. Some clones in this sample may be carry-over from other donors' samples.

Details on this clone: A junction boundary mismatches the germline segment, possibly from a read error. The V and J genes are TRBV27 and TRBJ2-1; D not certain. The CDR3 length is 16 residues. CDR1 is MNHEY and CDR2 is SMNVEV in the germline V gene (reference sequence). CDR3 in amino acids: CACSPSRFPGGNEQFF. Written as DNA, the CDR3 is TGTGCCTGCAGTCCATCGCGGTTCCCTGGTGGCAATGAGCAGTTCTTC.

This clone came up once. V usage is TRBV19 and J usage is TRBJ2-3; tentative D call: TRBD1 (6 bases). The germline CDR1 and CDR2 sequences are LNHDA and SQIVND (reference sequence). This CDR3 region has 15 residues. V shed 3 bases and J shed 2 bases, with 12 bases lying between them. The CDR3 reads CASSIQGHNTDTQYF. CDR3 nucleotides: TGTGCCAGTAGTATTCAGGGACACAACACAGATACGCAGTATTTT.

This clone was found once. The chain recombines TRBV28 with TRBJ1-2; 7 nucleotides line up with TRBD1. From germline, CDR1 is MDHEN and CDR2 SYDVKM. The length of the CDR3 is 13 residues. V trimming: 3 bases; J trimming: 5 bases; junction bases outside the gene matches: 3. The CDR3 sequence is CASSFDREYGYTF. The CDR3 coding sequence is TGTGCCAGCAGTTTCGACAGGGAGTATGGCTACACCTTC.

The chain carries TRBV5-5 and TRBJ2-3, with 10 bases fitting TRBD1. The V and J ends lost 5 bases and 3 bases, in that order; junction bases with no gene match: 6. The length of the CDR3 is 15 residues. Germline V gives CDR1 SGHKS, CDR2 YYEKEE (reference sequence). The CDR3 nucleotides read TGTGCCAGCAGAAAGACAGGGGGCAAAACAGATACGCAGTATTTT. It translates to CASRKTGGKTDTQYF.

This chain joins TRBV19 and TRBJ1-3; 7 bases line up with TRBD1. Germline lookup yields CDR1 LNHDA and CDR2 SQIVND (reference sequence). The V segment lost 10 bases and the J segment 11 bases; nucleotides outside the gene matches: 11. The CDR3 is 12 residues long. CDR3 sequence reads: CAIEGQKSAIYF. The CDR3 region has the DNA TGTGCCATCGAGGGACAGAAATCGGCCATATATTTT.

The V call is TRBV5-1, the J call TRBJ1-1; D gene uncertain. Germline V CDR1 and CDR2: SGHRS, YFSETQ. The CDR3 loop spans 15 amino acids. Trimming pared 1 base from V and 1 base from J, leaving 11 bases between. CDR3 sequence (DNA): TGCGCCAGCAGCTTGTACGAAACCAGGAACACTGAAGCTTTCTTT. Residues: CASSLYETRNTEAFF.

V usage is TRBV6-1 and J usage is TRBJ1-3; D remains unclear. Germline lookup yields CDR1 MNHNS and CDR2 SASEGT. The ends were cut back, 8 bases at V and 1 base at J, with 3 bases in the middle. The CDR3 extends over 11 amino acids. CDR3 DNA sequence: TGTGCCAGCCAGTCTGGAAACACCATATATTTT. This gives the protein CASQSGNTIYF.

The V and J genes are TRBV19 and TRBJ2-5; no clear D. Germline V gene sequence: CDR1 LNHDA, CDR2 SQIVND (reference sequence). The CDR3 is 14 residues long. Trimming removed 3 bases at V and 0 bases at J, with 8 bases between. As DNA, the CDR3 is TGTGCCAGTAGTATCTCTATCAACCAAGAGACCCAGTACTTC. This gives the protein CASSISINQETQYF.

The chain joins TRBV4-1 to TRBJ2-5; D is perhaps TRBD1 (6 bases). CDR1 is MGHRA, CDR2 YSYEKL, per germline. The CDR3 runs 14 residues. The ends were cut back, 0 bases at V and 5 bases at J, with 10 bases in the middle. CDR3 residues: CASSQDPDRETQYF. CDR3 bases: TGCGCCAGCAGCCAAGATCCCGACAGGGAGACCCAGTACTTC.

The chain links TRBV28 to TRBJ1-2, with D perhaps matching TRBD1 (5 bases). Germline loops: CDR1 MDHEN, CDR2 SYDVKM. Trimming left V 9 bases short and J 4 bases short, with 15 bases between. CDR3 length equals 13 residues. CDR3 sequence reads: CASLDTMIYGYTF. Written as DNA, the CDR3 is TGTGCCAGTTTGGACACGATGATCTATGGCTACACCTTC.